The 19 T cell receptor beta chains given below trace back to one sample, sequenced in a study of shared clonotypes between healthy human individuals. Clones were read by immunoSEQ multiplex PCR, and TCRdb kept only the in-frame ones, dropping some. The table shows 500,000 or so clones, with 90% to 97% occurring only once. The sample taken for sequencing was naive CD4+ T cells sorted from blood. The subset denotes: CD45RA+ positively selected. Receptors were obtained from a woman in her thirties in good health.

The V gene is TRBV5-6, the J gene TRBJ1-4; D is unclear. Trimming took off 4 bases at V and 8 bases at J, with 12 bases between the two ends. Germline CDR1 is SGHDT and CDR2 is YYEEEE. This CDR3 has 13 residues. DNA for the CDR3: TGTGCCAGCAGCACCCATGGGGTGGAAAAACTGTTTTTT. Translating gives CASSTHGVEKLFF.

The chain couples TRBV30 to TRBJ2-3; the match to TRBD2 covers 8 bases. V trimming: 3 bases; J trimming: 4 bases; junction bases outside the gene matches: 3. CDR1 GTSNPN and CDR2 SVGIG come from the germline V gene (reference sequence). The CDR3 is 13 amino acids. The chain's CDR3 is CAWRREVADTQYF. The CDR3 DNA sequence: TGTGCCTGGAGGCGGGAGGTCGCAGATACGCAGTATTTT.

V is TRBV11-2 and J is TRBJ2-2; 9 bases align to TRBD2. Germline CDR1 and CDR2: SGHAT and FQNNGV. This CDR3 comprises 17 residues. Trimming cost V 5 bases and J 4 bases; bases outside gene matches: 11. CDR3 coding DNA: TGTGCCAGCAGCCGATCCGCGGGAGGGCCACTCACCGGGGAGCTGTTTTTT. The encoded protein is CASSRSAGGPLTGELFF.

The chain joins TRBV28 to TRBJ1-5; maybe TRBD1 (6 bases). The V gene lost 1 base and the J gene lost 3 bases, with 13 bases spanning the gap. Germline-derived CDR1 and CDR2 are MDHEN and SYDVKM. The CDR3 covers 16 residues. CDR3 sequence reads: CASSLFRDTINQPQHF. The CDR3 nucleotides read TGTGCCAGCAGTTTATTTCGGGACACGATCAATCAGCCCCAGCATTTT.

This chain joins TRBV7-7 and TRBJ2-1; 8 nucleotides match TRBD1. Trimming took 5 bases from V and 2 from J; bases not matched to a gene: 11. The CDR3 is made up of 17 amino acids. Germline CDR1 SSHAT, CDR2 FNYEAQ (reference sequence). The CDR3 region is CASSPTLDRVPYNEQFF. The DNA for the CDR3 is TGTGCCAGCAGCCCTACCCTGGACAGGGTACCCTACAATGAGCAGTTCTTC.

The chain recombines TRBV27 with TRBJ1-5; 7 bases fit TRBD1. The CDR3 extends over 14 amino acids. Per the germline V gene, CDR1 is MNHEY and CDR2 is SMNVEV (reference sequence). V lost 6 bases to trimming and J lost 2 bases; unmatched junction nucleotides: 4. The CDR3 DNA is TGTGCCAGCAGCCTAGGGACAGGCAATCAGCCCCAGCATTTT. Translation gives CASSLGTGNQPQHF.

The chain is built from TRBV7-6 and TRBJ1-4, with a possible D match to TRBD1 (6 bases). CDR1 is SGHVS, CDR2 FNYEAQ, per germline. Trimming removed 5 bases from V and 7 bases from J, with 14 bases in between. The CDR3 consists of 14 residues. Here the CDR3 reads CASSRGGGGEKLFF. For the CDR3, the DNA is TGTGCCAGCAGCCGTGGGGGGGGCGGTGAAAAACTGTTTTTT.

The J gene is TRBJ2-1, the V gene TRBV10-2; 11 bases are shared with TRBD2. The germline gives CDR1 WSHSY, CDR2 SAAADI. The CDR3 has 16 amino acids. After removal of 6 bases from V and 4 bases from J, the junction contained 8 bases not matched to a gene. The CDR3 DNA reads as TGCGCCAGCAGCCTACCCTTAGCGGGAGGGTACAATGAGCAGTTCTTC. It translates to CASSLPLAGGYNEQFF.

The rearrangement links TRBV7-8 to TRBJ2-5; the D gene could be TRBD1 or TRBD2 (5 bases each). CDR1 is SGHVS, CDR2 FQNEAQ, per germline. This CDR3 spans 15 amino acids. V was cut by 3 bases and J by 9 bases, with 20 bases left in between. This CDR3 reads CASSFPAGTVDSQYF. CDR3 nucleotide sequence: TGTGCCAGCAGCTTTCCCGCAGGGACGGTTGATTCCCAGTACTTC.

This chain uses TRBV6-6 with TRBJ2-5; TRBD2 might be the D (6 bases). The CDR3 is 13 amino acids. Germline lookup yields CDR1 MNHNY and CDR2 SVGAGI (reference sequence). The ends were cut back, 2 bases at V and 2 bases at J, with 6 bases in the middle. The CDR3 DNA sequence: TGTGCCAGCAGTTACGGACTACAAGAGACCCAGTACTTC. This sequence encodes CASSYGLQETQYF.

This clone was seen a single time. The CDR3 protein is CASNELVAGDEQFF. In DNA, the CDR3 is TGTGCCAGTAATGAGCTGGTAGCGGGGGATGAGCAGTTCTTC. The chain uses TRBV19 and TRBJ2-1, with 9 bases aligning to TRBD2. J was trimmed by 8 bases and V by 7 bases; bases with no gene match: 9. The V gene's germline CDR1 is LNHDA and CDR2 SQIVND (reference sequence). The CDR3 runs to 14 residues. The full variable domain, rest sourced from reference TRBV19 and TRBJ2-1, is DGGITQSPKYLFRKEGQNVTLSCEQNLNHDAMYWYRQDPGQGLRLIYYSQIVNDFQKGDIAEGYSVSREKKESFPLTVTSAQKNPTAFYLCASNELVAGDEQFFGPGTRLTVL.

CDR3 in amino acids: CASSLERGSNYGYTF. The CDR3 bases are TGCGCCAGCAGCCTCGAGCGGGGGAGTAACTATGGCTACACCTTC. This sequence joins TRBV4-1 and TRBJ1-2; the D gene is possibly TRBD1 (5 bases). V lost 4 bases and J lost 1, with 13 bases in between. Looked up from germline, CDR1 is MGHRA and CDR2 is YSYEKL. The CDR3 sequence is 15 residues long.

This clone was detected once. This CDR3 is CASTHGLAADTQYF. In nucleotides, the CDR3 is TGTGCCAGCACCCACGGTTTAGCGGCAGATACGCAGTATTTT. The chain employs TRBV7-2 and TRBJ2-3; weak D call: TRBD2 (6 bases). Trimming left V 7 bases short and J 4 bases short, with 15 bases between. Germline V gene lookup returns CDR1 SGHTA and CDR2 FQGNSA. This CDR3 is 14 amino acids long.

The chain is built from TRBV11-3 and TRBJ2-7, with a possible D match to TRBD2 (5 bases). Germline V gene sequence: CDR1 SGHNT, CDR2 YENEEA. V was cut by 5 bases and J by 4 bases, with 18 bases left in between. The CDR3 contains 15 residues. The CDR3 is CASSLGSLDPYEQYF. CDR3 bases: TGTGCCAGCAGCCTGGGATCACTAGATCCGTACGAGCAGTACTTC.

V and J are TRBV5-1 and TRBJ2-3; 7 positions match TRBD2. The CDR3 loop spans 15 amino acids. Trimming took 4 bases from V and 2 from J; bases not matched to a gene: 7. Germline CDR1 SGHRS, CDR2 YFSETQ. CDR3 protein: CASSEAGPVTDTQYF. Written as DNA, the CDR3 is TGCGCCAGCAGCGAAGCGGGACCGGTCACAGATACGCAGTATTTT.

The chain combines TRBV7-2 with TRBJ2-7; D remains unclear. CDR1 and CDR2 from the germline V gene are SGHTA and FQGNSA. With 5 bases removed from V and 4 bases from J, the gap between germline ends came to 15 bases. CDR3 size: 14 residues. The CDR3 nucleotides are TGTGCCAGCAGCCCTCACTCGGACGTATACGAGCAGTACTTC. Protein sequence: CASSPHSDVYEQYF.

In this sample, this clone turned up once. The chain joins TRBV6-4 to TRBJ2-3; 9 bases are a match to TRBD1. V was pared by 3 bases and J by 4 bases, with 2 bases of the junction left unmatched. Germline V gene lookup returns CDR1 MRHNA and CDR2 SNTAGT. This CDR3 spans 14 amino acids. In nucleotides, the CDR3 is TGTGCCAGCAGTGAAGGGACAGGGTCAGATACGCAGTATTTT. As protein: CASSEGTGSDTQYF.

The chain has TRBV19 and TRBJ1-4; TRBD1 matches 10 bases. The CDR3 is 16 residues long. Germline V gives CDR1 LNHDA, CDR2 SQIVND (reference sequence). The ends lost 9 bases at V and 0 bases at J; junction bases unmatched: 7. Written as DNA, the CDR3 is TGTGCCAGCCGGGACAGGGGAAAAGCAACTAATGAAAAACTGTTTTTT. Translating gives CASRDRGKATNEKLFF.

The chain recombines TRBV13 with TRBJ1-2; D is possibly TRBD1 (5 bases). V gave up 5 bases and J gave up 4 bases, with 11 bases separating them. Germline lookup yields CDR1 PRHDT and CDR2 FYEKMQ (reference sequence). CDR3 length: 13 amino acids. CDR3 loop: CASSPIQAYGYTF. The DNA for the CDR3 is TGTGCCAGCAGCCCAATACAGGCCTATGGCTACACCTTC.